The 5 T cell receptor beta chains below all came from one sample that was sequenced in a study of T cells in Graves' hyperthyroidism and ophthalmopathy. Amplification targeted TCR beta CDR3 regions from RNA transcripts. HTBI primers were employed in a first-round RT-PCR of the TCR CDR3. TCRdb independently ran MiXCR on the multiplex PCR reads; one entry per CDR3 protein. The table lists around 440,000 distinct CDR3 sequences, around 14% of them singletons. The sample taken for sequencing was blood. Receptor source: a woman under 30 with Graves' hyperthyroidism.

The genes are TRBV9 and TRBJ1-4; 10 bases match TRBD1. This CDR3 has 15 residues. The ends lost 4 bases at V and 5 bases at J; junction bases unmatched: 5. The germline V gene has CDR1 SGDLS and CDR2 YYNGEE. The CDR3 sequence is CASSTRTGGNEKLFF. The CDR3 DNA sequence: TGTGCCAGCAGCACAAGGACAGGGGGAAATGAAAAACTGTTTTTT.

This clonotype showed up many times. The gene calls are TRBV12-3 or TRBV12-4 and TRBJ2-5; D uncertain. Deletions cut 8 bases from V and 6 bases from J, with 16 bases between. This CDR3 is built from 13 residues. CDR3: CASLVGTTKTQYF. As DNA, the CDR3 is TGTGCCAGCCTCGTAGGCACTACCAAGACCCAGTACTTC.

This clonotype was found many times. The rearrangement uses TRBV19 and TRBJ2-3, with a tentative D call TRBD2 (5 bases). The CDR3 is 13 amino acids. Germline CDR1 and CDR2: LNHDA and SQIVND (reference sequence). V was clipped by 7 bases and J by 5 bases, with 13 bases between them. The CDR3 reads CASTLSSVDTQYF. The CDR3 DNA follows: TGTGCCAGTACCCTCAGTAGCGTAGATACGCAGTATTTT.

The sample holds many counts of this clonotype. The V and J genes are TRBV7-2 and TRBJ1-5; D uncertain. Germline V gene sequence: CDR1 SGHTA, CDR2 FQGNSA. This CDR3 has 16 amino acids. V was cut by 1 base and J by 6 bases, with 16 bases left in between. The CDR3 DNA is TGTGCCAGCAGCTTAGAATGGAGGACCGGAGGTCAGCCCCAGCATTTT. It yields the protein CASSLEWRTGGQPQHF.

This clonotype was detected ten times or more. The chain carries TRBV28 and TRBJ1-5, with 8 bases identical to TRBD1. Unmatched junction bases numbered 10, after V lost 6 bases and J lost 6 bases. The CDR3 consists of 15 residues. CDR1 and CDR2 from the germline V gene are MDHEN and SYDVKM. In nucleotides, the CDR3 is TGTGCCAGCAGCTCCGCAGGGGGCGCGGGTCAGCCCCAGCATTTT. It codes for CASSSAGGAGQPQHF.